This entry describes one T cell receptor beta chain. No antigen is known for it. No base qualities exist here, and no much larger clone lies one base off it. The donors were healthy, HIV-negative adults with no recently reported acute infections or vaccinations. Only Caucasian adults living in Nashville, Tennessee, USA were represented among the donors. CD8 memory samples were composed of magnetically selected CD45RO+ cells combined with CCR7-negative CD45RA+ effector memory (TemRA) cells. Blood was obtained by leukapheresis, after which PBMCs were separated by Ficoll-Histopaque density gradient centrifugation and cryopreserved in liquid nitrogen vapor phase. Purity and quantity of every magnetically sorted T cell population were checked by analytical flow cytometry. Each sorted fraction had its genomic DNA isolated and then quantified by UV absorbance on a Nanodrop 2000c. The CDR3 runs 12 amino acids, cysteine and phenylalanine included. Only the CDR3 portion is preserved as DNA: 36 bases, with reading frame beginning at the first base. V and J are truncated by 4 bases and 5 bases respectively, leaving an intervening sequence of 6 bases. The germline V gene provides CDR1 MDHEN and CDR2 SYDVKM.

These data belong to a study of shared clonotypes between healthy human individuals (dated by TCRdb to about 2020). For the study in its entirety: A few men and two women, aged 18 to 49 years, made up the cohort. For each donor, three plates each were used for CD4 naive and CD4 memory, two plates were used for CD8 naive, and one plate was used for CD8 memory. To estimate repertoire size and how much clonotypes are shared between individuals, the study performed deep sequencing of blood TCR repertoires from roughly five healthy adults. To increase sequencing depth and limit assay-specific biases, TCR repertoire library preparation and sequencing were carried out by different laboratories using diverse techniques. Leukapheresis yielded between about 0.85 and 10 billion PBMCs per donor. The paper as a whole reports these results and caveats: Based on pairwise subsampling, the degree of clonotype sharing among donors was expected to be affected by sequencing depth. When several donors were compared, the shared fraction of clonotypes was about 5% for naive CD4, roughly 3.3% for naive CD8, about 2.4% for memory CD4, and roughly 0.4% for memory CD8. Incomplete sequencing was indicated by rarefaction of sorted-subset datasets, despite the large sequencing depth. Because the study included only a small number of donors, the genetic and exposure-history diversity represented was limited. Sampling was restricted to blood, and TCR repertoires in tissues likely differ from the TCR repertoires found in blood. Compared with non-shared clonotypes, the clonotypes found in all four sorted-subset donors had higher generation probabilities. Naive subsets generally had larger estimated clonotype richness than memory subsets did.

TCR CDR3 regions were amplified from genomic DNA by multiplex PCR using the deep immunoSEQ assay. Genomic DNA extracted from each cell subset was distributed evenly over all wells of several immunoSEQ 96-well plates, and each plate served as one replicate. Each replicate PCR for sorted subsets received 200 ng genomic DNA, equal to some 32,000 T cell genomes. The purified libraries were quantified using a Qubit 3.0 fluorometer, sized with a Bioanalyzer 2100, and then quantified again using the KAPA Library Quantification kit. A separate single-read 150-cycle Illumina NextSeq 550 flow cell was used to sequence each immunoSEQ 96-well plate. The authors processed their data as follows. Because the immunoSEQ output held only junctional sequences and lacked quality scores, the filtering could not match the filtering applied to full-length reads. Sequences were annotated with PyIR, a Python wrapper for IgBLAST v1.9, and V/J genes and CDR3 were assigned using IMGT germline references. Reads were removed for weak V/J assignments (E-value above 1e-6), missing CDR3, stop codons, out-of-frame junctions, or ambiguous translated residues. A V3J clonotype was defined by an identical inferred V gene, J gene, and CDR3 amino acid sequence. To compute the percentage overlap between repertoires, the number of shared unique clonotypes was divided by the size of the smaller repertoire. Three approaches were used to assess repertoire richness: RTK rarefaction, the Chao1 estimator, and Recon v2.1 estimates of unobserved clonotypes. Generation probabilities for all TCRbeta clonotypes obtained by the gDNA method from four donors were computed using OLGA. TCRdb carries this immuneACCESS record with in-frame sequences only. Its versions omit some clonotypes, under half of them owing to an unresolved V gene in the studies checked, with the rest unexplained. V, J and clone size are taken as reported in that table, and D and trimming were inferred from the DNA itself. The sample includes approximately 710,000 clones, with around 90% observed a single time. In total, the top ten clones hold about 33% of the sample.

The V and J segments used are TRBV28 and TRBJ2-1; no D segment can be confidently identified. Sequenced: memory CD8+ T cells from PBMCs. Reading the label with the study, this specimen's cell subset or site is: CD45RO+ cells pooled with CCR7-negative TemRA cells. This clonotype was obtained from a man between 18 and 35 years old in good health. Some clones in this sample may be carry-over from other donors' samples. The DNA reads TGTGCCAGCAGTTCCACAGACAATGAGCAGTTCTTC. Translated, this is CASSSTDNEQFF.